This T cell receptor (beta chain) was sequenced for a study of T-cell reconstitution after alpha-beta-depleted transplantation in children. Study-wide results and limits: It was reported that alpha-beta T cells came from several hundred expanded graft clones (about two months after transplant).

For this clonotype: Its antigen is not identified.

Germline V gives CDR1 SEHNR, CDR2 FQNEAQ (reference sequence). The CDR3 is 15 amino acids. V was clipped by 2 bases and J by 2 bases; unmatched bases: 6. Unique molecular identifiers were built into the TCRbeta library. TCRdb recomputed calls from the PCR reads with MiXCR, one row per CDR3 protein. The table lists 750,000 to 950,000 distinct CDR3 sequences, approximately 15% of them singletons. This chain links TRBV7-9 with TRBJ2-7, with 7 nucleotides matching TRBD2. The receptor was derived from a male patient younger than 18 who had a stem cell transplant for acute lymphoblastic leukemia, so the T cells may come from the graft donor. The sample consisted of PBMCs, mostly from graft donor cells, taken 360 days after TCRalphabeta/CD19-depleted stem cell transplant. CDR3 nucleotides: TGTGCCAGCAGCTTACCGGGACTACAAGCCTACGAGCAGTACTTC. Protein: CASSLPGLQAYEQYF.